This T cell receptor (beta chain) emerged from a study of cytomegalovirus exposure and HLA in healthy donors. Findings and limits, study-wide: A few of the chains that were CMV-associated were confirmed in vitro to be specific for CMV antigens. It emerged from a later analysis that several of the most significant clusters appeared to be linked to common viral pathogens.

Worth noting for this clone: The antigen remains unidentified.

The PCR used 60 Vbeta and 13 Jbeta primers. Clones were read by immunoSEQ multiplex PCR, and TCRdb kept only the in-frame ones, dropping some. This sample carries some 120,000 clones, around 77% of them seen once, and the ten largest clones take around 1.2%. The sample was PBMCs. The sequence was obtained from a man in his forties or fifties in good health and CMV-seronegative.

The CDR3 protein is CASSLGKQGATGGYTF. CDR3 coding DNA: TGTGCCAGCAGCTTGGGGAAACAGGGGGCGACTGGTGGCTACACCTTC. J is TRBJ1-2 and V is TRBV5-4, with TRBD1 matching 9 bases. V dropped 0 bases and J dropped 7; count of bases not matched to a gene: 10. The germline V gene has CDR1 SGHNT and CDR2 YYREEE (reference sequence). The CDR3 consists of 16 residues.